These 17 T cell receptor beta chains came from one sample sequenced in a study of CD8 T cells in ankylosing spondylitis (dated by TCRdb to 2016 to 2017). Receptor amplification or capture employed 5' RACE. TCRdb records Illumina HiSeq 2500 as the sequencer. TCRdb redid the processing of the public reads, applying fastp at Q25 and MiXCR, and retained in-frame beta chains. CDR3 protein sequences are deduplicated, and each keeps its most common genes and DNA. The sample profile shows some 150,000 distinct CDR3 sequences; under 55% of them were found once. The ten largest clones capture nearly 15% of the sample. Sequencing was performed on synovial fluid, either unsorted or a sorted T cell fraction (not recorded which). The source of these receptors is a male donor with ankylosing spondylitis.

In nucleotides, the CDR3 is TGTGCCAGCAGTTACCCACGACTCTCTCCGGGCTACGAGCAGTACTTC. The encoded protein is CASSYPRLSPGYEQYF. V and J are TRBV6-2 or TRBV6-3 and TRBJ2-7; D gene uncertain. Germline loops: CDR1 MNHEY, CDR2 SVGEGT. The CDR3 has 16 residues. Trimming left V 2 bases short and J 3 bases short, with 17 bases between.

This clonotype was detected only a few times. The V gene is TRBV5-1, the J gene TRBJ2-7; TRBD1 might be the D (6 bases). Germline V gene sequence: CDR1 SGHRS, CDR2 YFSETQ. This CDR3 is built from 13 residues. Trimming removed 5 bases at V and 4 bases at J, with 13 bases between. This CDR3 is CASRAQGIYEQYF. The DNA for the CDR3 is TGCGCCAGCAGAGCCCAGGGGATATACGAGCAGTACTTC.

CDR3 sequence reads: CASSQEGPGGLPTDTQYF. The CDR3 nucleotides read TGCGCCAGCAGCCAAGAGGGGCCGGGGGGACTCCCCACAGATACGCAGTATTTT. The genes are TRBV4-3 and TRBJ2-3; 7 bases align to TRBD2. The CDR3 spans 18 residues. Germline V gene lookup returns CDR1 LGHNA and CDR2 YSLEER. The V gene end was trimmed by 0 bases and the J gene end by 2 bases; junction bases not matched to a gene: 11.

V gene TRBV24-1 combines with J gene TRBJ2-3, with 8 nucleotides matching TRBD1. The length of the CDR3 is 15 residues. V lost 9 bases, J lost 1 base, and 8 bases stayed unmatched. Germline lookup yields CDR1 KGHDR and CDR2 SFDVKD. CDR3 nucleotides: TGTGCCACCGGTACAGGGGGAGTAGGCACAGATACGCAGTATTTT. Its translation: CATGTGGVGTDTQYF.

The rearrangement joins TRBV3-1 to TRBJ1-2, with D perhaps TRBD1 (5 bases). The CDR3 length is 13 residues. Deletions cut 3 bases from V and 4 bases from J, with 9 bases between. The germline V gene has CDR1 LGHDT and CDR2 YNNKEL (reference sequence). CDR3: CASSHRQPYGYTF. Written as DNA, the CDR3 is TGTGCCAGCAGCCACCGACAGCCCTATGGCTACACCTTC.

The V and J genes are TRBV5-6 and TRBJ1-2; TRBD1 is a possible D gene (6 bases). Germline CDR1 SGHDT, CDR2 YYEEEE. With 4 bases removed from V and 4 bases from J, the gap between germline ends came to 11 bases. CDR3 length equals 13 residues. The CDR3 loop reads CASSQDSPYGYTF. In nucleotides, the CDR3 is TGTGCCAGCAGCCAGGACAGTCCCTATGGCTACACCTTC.

This clonotype came up many times. The rearrangement links TRBV29-1 to TRBJ1-2; D gene unclear. This CDR3 spans 12 amino acids. V was cut by 3 bases and J by 1 base, with 6 bases left in between. Germline CDR1 SQVTM, CDR2 ANQGSEA. The CDR3 bases are TGCAGCGTTGAGCCGGATAACTATGGCTACACCTTC. Translated: CSVEPDNYGYTF.

The V gene is TRBV7-9, the J gene TRBJ2-7; D is perhaps TRBD1 or TRBD2 (5 bases each). V lost 5 bases and J 2 bases, leaving 13 bases between the germline ends. The CDR3 totals 14 residues. Germline V gene data show CDR1 as SEHNR and CDR2 as FQNEAQ (reference sequence). CDR3 residues: CASSVLGRPYEQYF. The CDR3 region has the DNA TGTGCCAGCAGCGTTTTGGGACGGCCCTACGAGCAGTACTTC.

The chain has TRBV7-9 and TRBJ2-7; D gene uncertain. This CDR3 is 14 amino acids long. Between the trimmed V and J ends, which lost 5 bases and 2 bases, there was a span of 13 bases. CDR1 SEHNR and CDR2 FQNEAQ come from the germline V gene (reference sequence). The CDR3 reads CASSVFPHTYEQYF. CDR3 DNA: TGTGCCAGCAGCGTCTTCCCCCATACCTACGAGCAGTACTTC. Filled out from reference TRBV7-9 and TRBJ2-7, the complete variable domain reads DTGVSQNPRHKITKRGQNVTFRCDPISEHNRLYWYRQTLGQGPEFLTYFQNEAQLEKSRLLSDRFSAERPKGSFSTLEIQRTEQGDSAMYLCASSVFPHTYEQYFGPGTRLTVT.

The chain couples TRBV28 to TRBJ1-3; TRBD1 matches at 9 bases. The germline V gene encodes CDR1 MDHEN and CDR2 SYDVKM. V lost 4 bases and J lost 2; bases outside the gene matches: 12. This CDR3 has 18 amino acids. The DNA for the CDR3 is TGTGCCAGCAGTTCCAACCTACAGGGGGCGCTAACTGGAAACACCATATATTTT. This codes for CASSSNLQGALTGNTIYF.

Concerning this clonotype: The final CDR3 position lacks the conserved phenylalanine or tryptophan, pointing to a likely read error. The chain uses TRBV5-1 and TRBJ2-7, with 7 bases fitting TRBD1. CDR1 is SGHRS, CDR2 YFSETQ, per germline. Germline trimming cut 4 bases from V and 2 bases from J; bases unmatched to any gene: 12. The CDR3 extends over 16 amino acids. The DNA of the CDR3 is TGCGCCAGCAGCCCGACCTACGGCAGGGGGACCTACGAGCAGTACTCC. It is translated as CASSPTYGRGTYEQYS.

This rearrangement joins TRBV7-9 to TRBJ2-3, with D unclear. Trimming cost V 6 bases and J 10 bases, with 2 bases left between them. The CDR3 has 8 amino acids. CDR1 is SEHNR and CDR2 is FQNEAQ in the germline V gene (reference sequence). CDR3 sequence reads: CASSAQYF. Here the CDR3 DNA reads TGTGCCAGCAGTGCGCAGTATTTT.

This clonotype was found a few times. This chain uses TRBV12-3 or TRBV12-4 with TRBJ1-1, with D maybe TRBD1 (6 bases). V shed 7 bases and J shed 1 base, with 16 bases lying between them. The CDR3 spans 15 residues. DNA of the CDR3: TGTGCCAGCACCCTCCGCCGGACAGCGAACACTGAAGCTTTCTTT. Amino acid sequence: CASTLRRTANTEAFF.

The sample holds many counts of this clonotype. The genes are TRBV9 and TRBJ2-1; D may be TRBD2 (6 bases). Trimming shortened V by 4 bases and J by 10 bases, and 12 bases separated the two germline ends. Germline V CDR1 and CDR2: SGDLS, YYNGEE. This CDR3 has 12 residues. The CDR3 bases are TGTGCCAGCAGCTCAGAACGGGAGGAGCAGTTCTTC. Its translation is CASSSEREEQFF.

This sequence joins TRBV27 and TRBJ1-2, with a tentative D call TRBD1 (6 bases). Trimming removed 2 bases from V and 8 bases from J, with 18 bases in between. The V gene's germline CDR1 is MNHEY and CDR2 SMNVEV (reference sequence). CDR3 length equals 15 residues. CDR3 loop: CASSLVGGSGEGYTF. CDR3 coding DNA: TGTGCCAGCAGTTTAGTTGGGGGGTCAGGGGAGGGCTACACCTTC.

This clonotype was observed many times. For the CDR3, the DNA is TGCAGTGCTAGAGGGGGGGATAGCGGGAGACAGCGAGAGACCCAGTACTTC. Its translation is CSARGGDSGRQRETQYF. The chain joins TRBV20-1 to TRBJ2-5; 9 bases fit TRBD2. Germline values: CDR1 DFQATT, CDR2 SNEGSKA (reference sequence). The CDR3 runs to 17 residues. V lost 1 base and J lost 4; bases outside the gene matches: 13.

The chain joins TRBV28 to TRBJ1-6, with unresolved D. The V and J ends lost 2 bases and 7 bases respectively, with 15 bases between them. The CDR3 covers 16 residues. Germline V gene sequence: CDR1 MDHEN, CDR2 SYDVKM. The chain's CDR3 is CASSLPGPELNSPLHF. The CDR3 DNA sequence: TGTGCCAGCAGTTTACCCGGGCCGGAGCTCAATTCACCCCTCCACTTT.